The next 30 T cell receptor beta chains were all read from a single sample in a study of T cell responses to AZD1222 COVID-19 vaccine. TCRdb's table, derived via immunoSEQ multiplex PCR, lists solely in-frame clones and lacks some. Of roughly 130,000 clones listed, 80% to 90% are singletons. Here the sequenced sample was peripheral blood, taken on day 0 of MenACWY control vaccination. The receptor source for this set is an adult in good health.

The rearrangement joins TRBV11-2 to TRBJ2-5; the match to TRBD2 covers 13 bases. Germline CDR1 reads SGHAT; CDR2 reads FQNNGV. The CDR3 covers 16 residues. Trimming at V came to 5 bases and at J to 7 bases, leaving 10 bases not matched to a gene. CDR3 DNA: TGTGCCAGCAGCCCCGGGACTAGCGGGAAGGGGGGGACCCAGTACTTC. Translated, it gives CASSPGTSGKGGTQYF.

This clone turned up a few times. V and J are TRBV28 and TRBJ2-7, with TRBD2 identical over 7 bases. V lost 5 bases to trimming and J lost 6 bases; unmatched junction nucleotides: 10. The CDR3 is 14 amino acids. Germline V gene sequence: CDR1 MDHEN, CDR2 SYDVKM. The CDR3 DNA follows: TGTGCCAGCAGTAGCGGGGACTCCGGGAGCGAGCAGTACTTC. Its translation: CASSSGDSGSEQYF.

This sequence joins TRBV11-2 and TRBJ1-2; a weak D match, TRBD1 (5 bases). CDR3 length: 15 amino acids. Germline V gene data show CDR1 as SGHAT and CDR2 as FQNNGV. V was clipped by 5 bases and J by 4 bases, with 17 bases between them. Here the CDR3 reads CASSLQGAGAYGYTF. The CDR3 DNA reads as TGTGCCAGCAGCCTCCAGGGCGCCGGGGCCTATGGCTACACCTTC.

The gene calls are TRBV12-2 and TRBJ2-5; the D segment call TRBD1 is taken from the table without a DNA check. TRBV12-2 is noted as a pseudogene. The CDR3 extends over 14 amino acids. The CDR3 protein is CASRPTGFQETQYF. CDR3 DNA sequence: TGTGCAAGTCGCCCGACAGGGTTCCAAGAGACCCAGTACTTC.

This clone came up once. This rearrangement joins TRBV28 to TRBJ2-1; 8 nucleotides match TRBD2. Germline assignment: CDR1 MDHEN and CDR2 SYDVKM. The CDR3 spans 15 residues. Unmatched junction bases numbered 9, after V lost 4 bases and J lost 7 bases. The CDR3 is CASSSPAGGFNEQFF. Here the CDR3 DNA reads TGTGCCAGCAGTTCCCCCGCGGGAGGTTTTAATGAGCAGTTCTTC.

This chain links TRBV19 with TRBJ2-7, with 15 nucleotides matching TRBD2. V shed 3 bases, J shed 6 bases, and the junction held 9 bases outside the gene matches. Germline CDR1 and CDR2: LNHDA and SQIVND (reference sequence). The CDR3 has 17 residues. CDR3 in amino acids: CASSMRGTSGRRTEQYF. The CDR3 DNA follows: TGTGCCAGTAGTATGAGGGGGACTAGCGGGAGGAGAACCGAGCAGTACTTC.

The DNA of the CDR3 is TGCGCCAGCAGCTCAAATCCGGACCACACAGATACGCAGTATTTT. It specifies CASSSNPDHTDTQYF. This chain uses TRBV5-1 with TRBJ2-3; unclear D gene. The germline V gene has CDR1 SGHRS and CDR2 YFSETQ. The V end was cut by 3 bases, the J end by 2 bases, with 13 bases between. The CDR3 length is 15 residues.

The chain employs TRBV19 and TRBJ2-3; 9 positions agree with TRBD2. There are 15 residues in the CDR3. J lost 1 base, V lost 5 bases, and 4 bases had no gene match. From germline, CDR1 is LNHDA and CDR2 SQIVND (reference sequence). CDR3 DNA sequence: TGTGCCAGTAGTTCCCGGACTAGCGGCACAGATACGCAGTATTTT. As protein: CASSSRTSGTDTQYF.

V gene TRBV11-3 combines with J gene TRBJ2-1; D call uncertain. The CDR3 is made up of 14 amino acids. The V and J ends lost 2 bases and 4 bases respectively, with 9 bases between them. Germline lookup yields CDR1 SGHNT and CDR2 YENEEA. This chain's CDR3 is CASSLRGDYNEQFF. CDR3 DNA: TGTGCCAGCAGCTTACGAGGAGATTACAATGAGCAGTTCTTC.

This chain links TRBV7-9 with TRBJ2-2; TRBD2 agrees at 14 bases. Germline V gives CDR1 SEHNR, CDR2 FQNEAQ (reference sequence). CDR3 size: 18 residues. V gave up 5 bases and J gave up 6 bases; unmatched junction bases: 11. CDR3 loop: CASSTGTSGSMRAGELFF. In DNA, the CDR3 is TGTGCCAGCAGCACCGGGACTAGCGGGAGTATGAGGGCCGGGGAGCTGTTTTTT.

The V call is TRBV27, the J call TRBJ1-1; possibly TRBD1 for D (5 bases). The CDR3 has 16 amino acids. The germline V gene encodes CDR1 MNHEY and CDR2 SMNVEV (reference sequence). V lost 8 bases and J 4 bases, leaving 23 bases between the germline ends. The CDR3 DNA is TGTGCCAGCTATCCATTCCTGCGGGGGGTGGGCACTGAAGCTTTCTTT. Translating gives CASYPFLRGVGTEAFF.

This chain links TRBV5-1 with TRBJ1-1, with D maybe TRBD1 (6 bases). From germline, CDR1 is SGHRS and CDR2 YFSETQ. Trimming took off 4 bases at V and 3 bases at J, with 13 bases between the two ends. This CDR3 has 14 amino acids. In DNA form, the CDR3 reads TGCGCCAGCAGCCAAGACAGGATTTACACTGAAGCTTTCTTT. It encodes CASSQDRIYTEAFF.

V usage is TRBV5-6 and J usage is TRBJ1-4; no clear D gene. Germline assignment: CDR1 SGHDT and CDR2 YYEEEE. The CDR3 totals 13 residues. V dropped 1 base and J dropped 8 bases, with 9 bases sitting between them. The CDR3, as DNA: TGTGCCAGCAGCTTGAGGGCAGACGAAAAACTGTTTTTT. This sequence encodes CASSLRADEKLFF.

In its sample, this clone was seen once. The gene calls are TRBV11-2 and TRBJ2-4; D remains unclear. Germline CDR1 SGHAT, CDR2 FQNNGV. Trimming took 0 bases from V and 0 from J, leaving 12 bases between them. The CDR3 has 17 amino acids. CDR3 region: CASSLDGWGLAKNIQYF. The CDR3 coding sequence is TGTGCCAGCAGCTTAGATGGCTGGGGTCTAGCCAAAAACATTCAGTACTTC.

This clone was counted only a few times. The V call is TRBV28, the J call TRBJ1-1, with D tentatively TRBD1 (6 bases). V was pared by 2 bases and J by 1 base, with 8 bases between. Germline CDR1 MDHEN, CDR2 SYDVKM. The CDR3 runs to 14 residues. The CDR3 coding sequence is TGTGCCAGCAGTTTAGGACAGCGGAACACTGAAGCTTTCTTT. Translating it yields CASSLGQRNTEAFF.

The chain combines TRBV5-1 with TRBJ2-2, with D unclear. The CDR3 consists of 14 residues. V lost 2 bases to trimming and J lost 2 bases, with 7 bases between them. Germline CDR1 is SGHRS and CDR2 is YFSETQ. CDR3: CASSFPTNTGELFF. Written as DNA, the CDR3 is TGCGCCAGCAGCTTTCCGACCAACACCGGGGAGCTGTTTTTT.

The V gene is TRBV5-4, the J gene TRBJ1-5, with 7 bases lining up with TRBD1. From germline, CDR1 is SGHNT and CDR2 YYREEE (reference sequence). The V and J ends lost 4 bases and 3 bases, in that order; junction bases with no gene match: 10. The CDR3 sequence is 16 residues long. The CDR3 DNA is TGTGCCAGCAGCCAAGGCCCGACAGGGATCAATCAGCCCCAGCATTTT. Residues: CASSQGPTGINQPQHF.

The chain has TRBV27 and TRBJ2-1, with unresolved D. Germline values: CDR1 MNHEY, CDR2 SMNVEV (reference sequence). Trimming removed 6 bases at V and 5 bases at J, with 17 bases between. The CDR3 extends over 15 amino acids. CDR3 sequence (DNA): TGTGCCAGCAGCTCGTTTCGTAAGTCTAACAATGAGCAGTTCTTC. Its translation is CASSSFRKSNNEQFF.

The chain couples TRBV28 to TRBJ2-6; no firm D call. CDR1 MDHEN and CDR2 SYDVKM come from the germline V gene. Trimming stripped 8 bases from V and 4 bases from J, with 12 bases between. The CDR3 loop spans 14 amino acids. CDR3 sequence reads: CASLAVRGANVLTF. The DNA of the CDR3 is TGTGCCAGCCTTGCGGTGCGGGGGGCCAACGTCCTGACTTTC. Based on the CDR3 plus reference TRBV28 and TRBJ2-6, the full variable domain is DVKVTQSSRYLVKRTGEKVFLECVQDMDHENMFWYRQDPGLGLRLIYFSYDVKMKEKGDIPEGYSVSREKKERFSLILESASTNQTSMYLCASLAVRGANVLTFGAGSRLTVL.

In its sample, this clone was seen a few times. This rearrangement joins TRBV10-1 to TRBJ2-7; 7 nucleotides match TRBD2. The germline V gene encodes CDR1 WNHNN and CDR2 SYGVQD (reference sequence). The V gene end was trimmed by 6 bases and the J gene end by 2 bases; junction bases not matched to a gene: 7. There are 14 residues in the CDR3. The CDR3 nucleotides are TGCGCCAGCAGCCCGGGGGGAGCGGCCTACGAGCAGTACTTC. It specifies CASSPGGAAYEQYF.

This clone was counted once. The chain couples TRBV6-1 to TRBJ2-1, with D possibly called TRBD1 or TRBD2 (5 bases each). Trimming took 3 bases from V and 8 from J, leaving 23 bases between them. The CDR3 has 17 residues. Per the germline V gene, CDR1 is MNHNS and CDR2 is SASEGT. DNA for the CDR3: TGTGCCAGCAGTGATATATTACTGGGCTCCCGGGGCGATGAGCAGTTCTTC. As protein: CASSDILLGSRGDEQFF.

The V and J genes are TRBV28 and TRBJ2-4, with a weak D call TRBD1 (6 bases). The V gene's germline CDR1 is MDHEN and CDR2 SYDVKM. This CDR3 comprises 17 residues. Trimming took off 6 bases at V and 1 base at J, with 19 bases between the two ends. CDR3 nucleotides: TGTGCCAGCAGGGATCCGGGACACCGAACGGCCAAAAACATTCAGTACTTC. Protein: CASRDPGHRTAKNIQYF.

The V gene is TRBV19, the J gene TRBJ2-2; no firm D call. The V gene lost 2 bases and the J gene lost 2 bases, with 9 bases spanning the gap. Germline V gene sequence: CDR1 LNHDA, CDR2 SQIVND (reference sequence). There are 15 residues in the CDR3. CDR3 nucleotides: TGTGCCAGTAGTATACTGGCGGATAACACCGGGGAGCTGTTTTTT. This gives the protein CASSILADNTGELFF.

The J gene is TRBJ2-2, the V gene TRBV24-1; 12 nucleotides align to TRBD2. This CDR3 is built from 17 residues. Germline V lookup: CDR1 KGHDR, CDR2 SFDVKD. After removal of 1 base from V and 8 bases from J, the junction contained 7 bases not matched to a gene. Here the CDR3 reads CATSDFPRTSGTGELFF. The CDR3 DNA reads TGTGCCACCAGTGATTTTCCTCGGACTAGCGGGACGGGGGAGCTGTTTTTT.

This clone showed up just a few times. The chain has TRBV3-1 (or the pseudogene TRBV3-2) and TRBJ2-1; D call uncertain. Deletions cut 2 bases from V and 10 bases from J, with 9 bases between. Germline V gives CDR1 LGHDT, CDR2 YNNKEL (reference sequence). This CDR3 has 12 residues. CDR3 DNA sequence: TGTGCCAGCAGCCAATCAGTGAGGGAGCAGTTCTTC. Protein sequence: CASSQSVREQFF.

The V gene is TRBV2, the J gene TRBJ1-2, with TRBD1 identical over 11 bases. Trimming took 4 bases from V and 7 from J; bases not matched to a gene: 8. This CDR3 is 15 amino acids long. Germline CDR1 SNHLY, CDR2 FYNNEI. The CDR3 nucleotides read TGTGCCAGCAGTGGTCTAGGACAGGGGGCGTTTGGCTACACCTTC. Its translation: CASSGLGQGAFGYTF. Variable domain in full (rest from reference TRBV2 and TRBJ1-2): EPEVTQTPSHQVTQMGQEVILRCVPISNHLYFYWYRQILGQKVEFLVSFYNNEISEKSEIFDDQFSVERPDGSNFTLKIRSTKLEDSAMYFCASSGLGQGAFGYTFGSGTRLTVV.

This clone was observed a few times. The V gene is TRBV5-1, the J gene TRBJ2-1; 11 bases are a match to TRBD2. The CDR3 loop spans 16 amino acids. Germline V lookup: CDR1 SGHRS, CDR2 YFSETQ. V shed 0 bases, J shed 7 bases, and the junction held 6 bases outside the gene matches. The CDR3 region has the DNA TGCGCCAGCAGCTTGGTCCGACTAGCGGGAAGTAATGAGCAGTTCTTC. Amino acid sequence: CASSLVRLAGSNEQFF.

By share, this clone ranks as medium-sized. The rearrangement joins TRBV10-3 to TRBJ2-6, with D possibly matching TRBD1 (5 bases). The germline V and J ends were trimmed by 0 bases and 1 base, with 7 bases remaining between them. The CDR3 length is 16 residues. Germline-derived CDR1 and CDR2 are ENHRY and SYGVKD. The CDR3 loop reads CAISESGDSGANVLTF. In DNA, the CDR3 is TGTGCCATCAGTGAGTCAGGGGATTCTGGGGCCAACGTCCTGACTTTC.

This chain connects TRBV10-3 to TRBJ2-5; D might be TRBD1 or TRBD2, each matching 5 bases. CDR3 length: 16 residues. Trimming left V 5 bases short and J 0 bases short, with 16 bases between. Germline V gives CDR1 ENHRY, CDR2 SYGVKD. The CDR3 coding sequence is TGTGCCATCAGTCACGGACGGGACCGGTACCAAGAGACCCAGTACTTC. Protein: CAISHGRDRYQETQYF.

The chain combines TRBV14 with TRBJ2-7, with 12 bases fitting TRBD2. CDR1 is SGHDN, CDR2 FVKESK, per germline. This CDR3 is 16 amino acids long. The V segment lost 1 base and the J segment 3 bases; nucleotides outside the gene matches: 4. The DNA of the CDR3 is TGTGCCAGCAGCCAAGGGCGACTAGCGGGGGACTACGAGCAGTACTTC. Its protein product is CASSQGRLAGDYEQYF.